The subject of this entry is one T cell receptor beta chain. Antigen: not known. The ends were cut back, 5 bases at V and 1 base at J, with 14 bases in the middle. Germline V gene data show CDR1 as LNHNV and CDR2 as YYDKDF (reference sequence). This CDR3 is built from 16 residues. This specimen belongs to a study of OX40 agonist ivuxolimab in advanced cancers. Across the study: As their treatment, patients were administered ivuxolimab, an agonistic anti-OX40 (CD134) antibody. Study-level findings and limits: Not determined was the antigen specificity of the expanded peripheral T cells.

Autoimmune disease history or systemic immunosuppression led to patient exclusion. Repertoires were generated with immunoSEQ multiplex PCR, while TCRdb's copy carries only in-frame clones and drops some. The sample holds tens of thousands of clones, 84% seen once. The chain uses TRBV15 and TRBJ2-2; D is possibly TRBD2 (6 bases). Sequencing was performed on CD4+ or CD8+ T cells sorted from blood, taken in a trial of the OX40 agonist ivuxolimab. The TCR sequence derives from an adult with an advanced solid tumor such as melanoma, head and neck, liver or kidney cancer. The CDR3 spells CATSPGLRGNTGELFF. CDR3 coding DNA: TGTGCCACCAGCCCGGGACTTAGAGGGAACACCGGGGAGCTGTTTTTT.